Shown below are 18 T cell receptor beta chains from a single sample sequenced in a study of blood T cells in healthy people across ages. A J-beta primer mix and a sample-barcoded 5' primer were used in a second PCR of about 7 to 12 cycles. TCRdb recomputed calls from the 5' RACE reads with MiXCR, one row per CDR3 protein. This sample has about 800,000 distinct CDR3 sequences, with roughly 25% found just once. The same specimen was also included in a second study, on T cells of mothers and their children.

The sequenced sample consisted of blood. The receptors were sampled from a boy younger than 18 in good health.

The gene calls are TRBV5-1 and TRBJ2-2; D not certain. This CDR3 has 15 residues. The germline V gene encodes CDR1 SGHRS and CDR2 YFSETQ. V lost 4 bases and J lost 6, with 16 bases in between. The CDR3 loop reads CASSASTSGPGELFF. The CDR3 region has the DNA TGCGCCAGCAGCGCGAGTACAAGTGGCCCCGGGGAGCTGTTTTTT.

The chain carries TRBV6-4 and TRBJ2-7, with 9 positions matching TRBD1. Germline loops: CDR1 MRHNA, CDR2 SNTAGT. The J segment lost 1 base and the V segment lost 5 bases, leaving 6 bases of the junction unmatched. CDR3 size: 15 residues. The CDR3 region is CASSPETGGSYEQYF. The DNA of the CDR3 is TGTGCCAGCAGTCCAGAGACAGGGGGTTCCTACGAGCAGTACTTC.

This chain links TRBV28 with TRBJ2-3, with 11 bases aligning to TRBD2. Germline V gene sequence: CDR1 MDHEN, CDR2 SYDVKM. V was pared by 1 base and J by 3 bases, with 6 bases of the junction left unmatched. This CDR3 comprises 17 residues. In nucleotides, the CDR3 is TGTGCCAGCAGTTTATTACTAGCGGGGGCCTATACAGATACGCAGTATTTT. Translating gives CASSLLLAGAYTDTQYF.

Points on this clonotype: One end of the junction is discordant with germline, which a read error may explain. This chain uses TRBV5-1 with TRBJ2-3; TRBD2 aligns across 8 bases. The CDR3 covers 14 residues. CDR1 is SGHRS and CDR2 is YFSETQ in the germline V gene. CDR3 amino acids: CASRAGVGTDTQYF. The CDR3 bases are TGCGCCAGCAGAGCGGGAGTTGGCACGGATACGCAGTATTTT.

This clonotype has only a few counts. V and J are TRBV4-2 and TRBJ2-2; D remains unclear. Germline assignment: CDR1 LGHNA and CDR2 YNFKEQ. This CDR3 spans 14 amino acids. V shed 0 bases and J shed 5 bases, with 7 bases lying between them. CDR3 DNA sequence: TGTGCCAGCAGCCAAGACAGTAGGACCGGGGAGCTGTTTTTT. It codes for CASSQDSRTGELFF.

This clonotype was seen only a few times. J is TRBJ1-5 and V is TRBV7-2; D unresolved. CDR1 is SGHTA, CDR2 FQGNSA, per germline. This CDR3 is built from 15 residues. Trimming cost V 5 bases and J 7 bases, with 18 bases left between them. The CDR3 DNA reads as TGTGCCAGCAGCCCTTTTACGGATGGAGGCCAGCCCCAGCATTTT. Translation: CASSPFTDGGQPQHF.

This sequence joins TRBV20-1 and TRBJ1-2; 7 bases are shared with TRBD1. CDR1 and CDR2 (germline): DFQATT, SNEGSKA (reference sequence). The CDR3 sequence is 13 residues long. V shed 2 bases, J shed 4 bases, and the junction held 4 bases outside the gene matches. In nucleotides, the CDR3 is TGCAGTGCTAGATTCGGGACAGCCTATGGCTACACCTTC. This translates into CSARFGTAYGYTF.

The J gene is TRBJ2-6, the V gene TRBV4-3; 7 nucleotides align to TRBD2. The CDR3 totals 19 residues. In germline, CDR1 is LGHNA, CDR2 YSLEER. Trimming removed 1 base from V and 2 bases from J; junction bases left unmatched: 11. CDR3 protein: CASSQVQGEGAPGANVLTF. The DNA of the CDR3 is TGCGCCAGCAGCCAAGTCCAAGGGGAGGGTGCTCCTGGGGCCAACGTCCTGACTTTC.

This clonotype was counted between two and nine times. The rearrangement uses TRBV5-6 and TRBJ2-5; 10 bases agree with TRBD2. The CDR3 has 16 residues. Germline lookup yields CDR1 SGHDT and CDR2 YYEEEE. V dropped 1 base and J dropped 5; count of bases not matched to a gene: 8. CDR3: CASSLSLAGVGETQYF. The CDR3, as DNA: TGTGCCAGCAGCTTGAGCCTAGCGGGAGTAGGGGAGACCCAGTACTTC.

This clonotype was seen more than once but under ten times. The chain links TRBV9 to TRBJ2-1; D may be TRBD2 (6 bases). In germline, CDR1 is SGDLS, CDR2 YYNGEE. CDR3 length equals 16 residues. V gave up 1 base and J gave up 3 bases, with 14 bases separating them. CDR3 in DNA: TGTGCCAGCAGCGTATCGGGGGTCGGAGGCTACAATGAGCAGTTCTTC. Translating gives CASSVSGVGGYNEQFF.

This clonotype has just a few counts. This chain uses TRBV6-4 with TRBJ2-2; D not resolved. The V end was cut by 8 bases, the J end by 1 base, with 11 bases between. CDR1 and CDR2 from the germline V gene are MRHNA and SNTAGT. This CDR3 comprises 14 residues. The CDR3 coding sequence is TGTGCCAGCTCCAGGTGGGGGAACACCGGGGAGCTGTTTTTT. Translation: CASSRWGNTGELFF.

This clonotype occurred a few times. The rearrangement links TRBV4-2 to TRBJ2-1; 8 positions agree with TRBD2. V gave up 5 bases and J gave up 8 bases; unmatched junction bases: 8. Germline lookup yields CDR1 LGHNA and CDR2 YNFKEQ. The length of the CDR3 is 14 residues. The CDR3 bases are TGTGCCAGCAGCTCACAGCGGGAGTTTGATGAGCAGTTCTTC. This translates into CASSSQREFDEQFF.

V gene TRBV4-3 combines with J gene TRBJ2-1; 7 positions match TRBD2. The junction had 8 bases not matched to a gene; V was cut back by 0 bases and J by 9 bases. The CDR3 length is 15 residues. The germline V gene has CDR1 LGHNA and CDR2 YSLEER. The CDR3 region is CASSQDRGGSPEQFF. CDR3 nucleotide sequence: TGCGCCAGCAGCCAAGATAGGGGCGGGAGTCCTGAGCAGTTCTTC.

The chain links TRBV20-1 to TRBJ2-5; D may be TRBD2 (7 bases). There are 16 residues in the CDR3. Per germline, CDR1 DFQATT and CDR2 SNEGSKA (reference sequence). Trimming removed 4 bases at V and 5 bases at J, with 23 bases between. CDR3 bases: TGCAGTGCTACCTTATCTTTAGGGGGGGTGCAGGAGACCCAGTACTTC. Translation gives CSATLSLGGVQETQYF.

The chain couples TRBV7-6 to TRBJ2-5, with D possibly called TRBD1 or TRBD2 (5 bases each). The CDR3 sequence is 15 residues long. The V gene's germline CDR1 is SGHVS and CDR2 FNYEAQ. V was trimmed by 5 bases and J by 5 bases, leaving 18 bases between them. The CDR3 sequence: CASSLRGEGSETQYF. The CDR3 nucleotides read TGTGCCAGCAGCCTTAGAGGGGAAGGGAGCGAGACCCAGTACTTC.

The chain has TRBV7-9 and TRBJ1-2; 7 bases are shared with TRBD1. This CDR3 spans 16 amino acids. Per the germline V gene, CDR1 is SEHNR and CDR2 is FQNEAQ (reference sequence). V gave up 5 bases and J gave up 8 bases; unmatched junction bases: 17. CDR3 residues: CASSPRERGPDTGYTF. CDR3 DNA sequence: TGTGCCAGCAGCCCTCGGGAGAGGGGGCCCGATACAGGCTACACCTTC. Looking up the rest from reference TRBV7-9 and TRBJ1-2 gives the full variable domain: DTGVSQNPRHKITKRGQNVTFRCDPISEHNRLYWYRQTLGQGPEFLTYFQNEAQLEKSRLLSDRFSAERPKGSFSTLEIQRTEQGDSAMYLCASSPRERGPDTGYTFGSGTRLTVV.

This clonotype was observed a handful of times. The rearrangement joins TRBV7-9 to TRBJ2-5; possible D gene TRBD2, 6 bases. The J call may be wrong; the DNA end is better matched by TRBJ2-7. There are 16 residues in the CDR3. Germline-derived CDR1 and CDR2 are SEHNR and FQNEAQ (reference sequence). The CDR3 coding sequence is TGTGCCAGCAGCCAACCCCTGGGGGGAAGCTCCTACGAGCAGTACTTC. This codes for CASSQPLGGSSYEQYF.

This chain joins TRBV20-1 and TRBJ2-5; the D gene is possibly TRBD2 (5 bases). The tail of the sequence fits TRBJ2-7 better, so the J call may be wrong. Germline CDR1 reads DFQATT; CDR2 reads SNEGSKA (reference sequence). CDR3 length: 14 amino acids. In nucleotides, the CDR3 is TGCAGTGCTAGAGGTGTGGACTCGATCTACGAGCAGTACTTC. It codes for CSARGVDSIYEQYF.